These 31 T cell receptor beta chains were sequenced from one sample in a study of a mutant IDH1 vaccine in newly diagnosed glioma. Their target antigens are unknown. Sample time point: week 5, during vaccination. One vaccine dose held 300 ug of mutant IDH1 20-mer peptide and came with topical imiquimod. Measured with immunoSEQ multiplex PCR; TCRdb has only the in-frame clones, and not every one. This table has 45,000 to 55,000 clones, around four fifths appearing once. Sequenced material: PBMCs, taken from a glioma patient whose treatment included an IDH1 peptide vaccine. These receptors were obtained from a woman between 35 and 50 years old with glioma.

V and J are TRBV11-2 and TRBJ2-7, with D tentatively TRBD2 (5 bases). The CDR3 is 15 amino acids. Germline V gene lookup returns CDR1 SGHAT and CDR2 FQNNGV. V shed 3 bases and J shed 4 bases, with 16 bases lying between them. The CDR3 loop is CASSFIGLIGYEQYF. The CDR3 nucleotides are TGTGCCAGCAGCTTTATCGGACTCATAGGGTACGAGCAGTACTTC.

The DNA for the CDR3 is TGTGCCAGCAGCTCCAAGTACACGTACGAGCAGTACTTC. Translation gives CASSSKYTYEQYF. The genes are TRBV7-6 and TRBJ2-7, with D unclear. The CDR3 has 13 residues. The V gene lost 4 bases and the J gene lost 4 bases, with 11 bases spanning the gap. Per germline, CDR1 SGHVS and CDR2 FNYEAQ.

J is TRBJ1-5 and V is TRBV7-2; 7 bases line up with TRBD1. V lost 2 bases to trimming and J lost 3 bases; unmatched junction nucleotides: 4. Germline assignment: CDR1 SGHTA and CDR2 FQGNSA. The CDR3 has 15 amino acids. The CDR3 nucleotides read TGTGCCAGCAGCTTAACGGGACAGACCAATCAGCCCCAGCATTTT. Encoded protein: CASSLTGQTNQPQHF.

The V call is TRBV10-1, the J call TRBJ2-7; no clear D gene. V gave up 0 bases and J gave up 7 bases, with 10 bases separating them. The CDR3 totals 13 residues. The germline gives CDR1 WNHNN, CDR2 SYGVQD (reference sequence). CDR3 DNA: TGCGCCAGCAGTGAGTCGGCGTGGCGTGAGCAGTACTTC. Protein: CASSESAWREQYF.

The CDR3 loop reads CASSIGAPYEQYF. CDR3 nucleotide sequence: TGTGCCAGTAGTATAGGGGCTCCCTACGAGCAGTACTTC. The V gene is TRBV19, the J gene TRBJ2-7; D unclear. Germline assignment: CDR1 LNHDA and CDR2 SQIVND (reference sequence). The germline V and J ends were trimmed by 1 base and 2 bases, with 6 bases remaining between them. The CDR3 is 13 amino acids. The full variable domain, with the rest looked up from reference TRBV19 and TRBJ2-7, is DGGITQSPKYLFRKEGQNVTLSCEQNLNHDAMYWYRQDPGQGLRLIYYSQIVNDFQKGDIAEGYSVSREKKESFPLTVTSAQKNPTAFYLCASSIGAPYEQYFGPGTRLTVT.

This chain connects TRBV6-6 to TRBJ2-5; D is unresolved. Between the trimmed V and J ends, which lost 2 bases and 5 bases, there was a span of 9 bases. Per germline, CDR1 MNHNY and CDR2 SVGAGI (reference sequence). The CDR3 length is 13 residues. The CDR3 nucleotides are TGTGCCAGCAGTTACCCTCCTAAGGAGACCCAGTACTTC. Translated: CASSYPPKETQYF.

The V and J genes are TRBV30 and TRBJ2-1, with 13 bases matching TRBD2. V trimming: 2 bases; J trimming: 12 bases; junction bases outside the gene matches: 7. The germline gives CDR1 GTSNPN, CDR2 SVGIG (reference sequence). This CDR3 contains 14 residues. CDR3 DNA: TGTGCCTGGAGTCCAACTAGCGGGGGGGCCTCGCAGTTCTTC. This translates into CAWSPTSGGASQFF.

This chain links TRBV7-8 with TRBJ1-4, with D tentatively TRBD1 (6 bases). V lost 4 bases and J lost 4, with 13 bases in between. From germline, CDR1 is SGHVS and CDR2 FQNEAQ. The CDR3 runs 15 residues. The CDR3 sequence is CASSYGRGFNEKLFF. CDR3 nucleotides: TGTGCCAGCAGCTATGGTAGGGGGTTTAATGAAAAACTGTTTTTT.

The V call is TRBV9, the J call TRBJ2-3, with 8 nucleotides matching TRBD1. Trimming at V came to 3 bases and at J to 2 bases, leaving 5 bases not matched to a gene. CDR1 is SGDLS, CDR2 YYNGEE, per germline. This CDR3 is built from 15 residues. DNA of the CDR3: TGTGCCAGCAGCGCTTCGACAGGGGACACAGATACGCAGTATTTT. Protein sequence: CASSASTGDTDTQYF.

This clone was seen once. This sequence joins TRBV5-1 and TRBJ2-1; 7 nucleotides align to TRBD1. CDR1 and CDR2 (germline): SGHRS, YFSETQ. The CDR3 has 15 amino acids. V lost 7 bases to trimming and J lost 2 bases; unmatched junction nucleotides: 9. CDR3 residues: CASYTWTGAYNEQFF. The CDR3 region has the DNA TGCGCCAGCTATACATGGACAGGAGCCTACAATGAGCAGTTCTTC.

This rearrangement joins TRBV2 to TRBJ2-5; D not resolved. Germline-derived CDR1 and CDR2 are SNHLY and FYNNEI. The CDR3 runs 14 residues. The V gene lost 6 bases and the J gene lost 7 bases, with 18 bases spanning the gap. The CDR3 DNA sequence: TGTGCCAGCAGCTACTCCGGGCCCCGAGGGACCCAGTACTTC. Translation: CASSYSGPRGTQYF.

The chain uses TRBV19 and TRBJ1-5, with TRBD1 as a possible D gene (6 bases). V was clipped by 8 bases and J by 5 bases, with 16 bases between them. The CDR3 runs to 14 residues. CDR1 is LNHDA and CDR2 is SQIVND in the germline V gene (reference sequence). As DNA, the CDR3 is TGTGCCAGTTCTCTACGGGGGGCGGATCAGCCCCAGCATTTT. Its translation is CASSLRGADQPQHF. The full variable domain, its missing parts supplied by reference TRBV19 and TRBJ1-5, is DGGITQSPKYLFRKEGQNVTLSCEQNLNHDAMYWYRQDPGQGLRLIYYSQIVNDFQKGDIAEGYSVSREKKESFPLTVTSAQKNPTAFYLCASSLRGADQPQHFGDGTRLSIL.

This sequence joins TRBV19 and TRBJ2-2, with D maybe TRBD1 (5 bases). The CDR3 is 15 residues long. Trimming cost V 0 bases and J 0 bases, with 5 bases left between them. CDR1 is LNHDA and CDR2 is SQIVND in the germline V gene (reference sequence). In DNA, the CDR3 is TGTGCCAGTAGTATAGACAGGGCGAACACCGGGGAGCTGTTTTTT. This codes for CASSIDRANTGELFF.

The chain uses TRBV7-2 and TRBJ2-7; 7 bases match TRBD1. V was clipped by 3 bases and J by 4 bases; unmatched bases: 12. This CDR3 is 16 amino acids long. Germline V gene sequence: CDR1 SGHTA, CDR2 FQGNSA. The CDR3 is CASSFVTGTTSYEQYF. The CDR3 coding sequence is TGTGCCAGCAGCTTTGTGACAGGGACGACATCTTACGAGCAGTACTTC.

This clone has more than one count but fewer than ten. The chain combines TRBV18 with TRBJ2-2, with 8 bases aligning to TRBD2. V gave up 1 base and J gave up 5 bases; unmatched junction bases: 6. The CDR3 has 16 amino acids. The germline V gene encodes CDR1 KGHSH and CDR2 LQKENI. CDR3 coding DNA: TGTGCCAGCTCACCACTTGTTAGCGGGGAAACCGGGGAGCTGTTTTTT. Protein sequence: CASSPLVSGETGELFF.

CDR3 sequence: CASSETSRGGRDWYGYTF. CDR3 nucleotides: TGTGCCAGCAGTGAGACCTCCCGAGGCGGGCGGGATTGGTATGGCTACACCTTC. This chain uses TRBV2 with TRBJ1-2; D not certain. CDR1 and CDR2 from the germline V gene are SNHLY and FYNNEI. Trimming shortened V by 3 bases and J by 5 bases, and 25 bases separated the two germline ends. This CDR3 is 18 amino acids long.

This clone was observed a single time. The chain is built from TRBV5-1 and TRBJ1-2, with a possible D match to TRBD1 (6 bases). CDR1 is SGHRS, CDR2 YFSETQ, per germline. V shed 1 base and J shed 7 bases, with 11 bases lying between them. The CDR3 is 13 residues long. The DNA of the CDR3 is TGCGCCAGCAGCTTGATAGCCAGGGGTGGCTACACCTTC. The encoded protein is CASSLIARGGYTF.

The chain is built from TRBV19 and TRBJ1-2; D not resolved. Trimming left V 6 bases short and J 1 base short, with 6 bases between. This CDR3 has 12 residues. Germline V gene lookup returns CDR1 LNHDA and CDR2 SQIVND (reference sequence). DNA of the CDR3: TGTGCCAGTAGACGGTTTAACTATGGCTACACCTTC. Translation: CASRRFNYGYTF.

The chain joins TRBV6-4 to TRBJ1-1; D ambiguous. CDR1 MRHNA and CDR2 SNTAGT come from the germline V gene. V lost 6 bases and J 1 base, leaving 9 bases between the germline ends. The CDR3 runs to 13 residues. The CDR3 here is CASSLEQNTEAFF. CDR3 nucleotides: TGTGCCAGCAGCCTCGAACAGAACACTGAAGCTTTCTTT.

The CDR3 is CASSPGRFSYEQYF. In DNA form, the CDR3 reads TGTGCCAGCAGCCCGGGCCGATTTTCCTACGAGCAGTACTTC. The rearrangement links TRBV7-8 to TRBJ2-7; no definite D call. Germline V CDR1 and CDR2: SGHVS, FQNEAQ. The CDR3 extends over 14 amino acids. Trimming removed 5 bases at V and 1 base at J, with 12 bases between.

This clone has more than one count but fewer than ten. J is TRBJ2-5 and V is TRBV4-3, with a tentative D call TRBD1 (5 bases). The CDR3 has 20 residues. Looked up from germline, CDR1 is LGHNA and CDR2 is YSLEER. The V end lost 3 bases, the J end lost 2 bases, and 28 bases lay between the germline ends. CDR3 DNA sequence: TGCGCCAGCAGCCAGGAAAATATAAGGGTGGCAGGGTCGGAACAAGAGACCCAGTACTTC. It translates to CASSQENIRVAGSEQETQYF.

CDR3 DNA: TGTGCCAGCAGTAACAGGGGGCGACGAGAGCAGTACTTC. Translating gives CASSNRGRREQYF. The chain has TRBV6-5 and TRBJ2-7, with 9 bases aligning to TRBD1. Germline lookup yields CDR1 MNHEY and CDR2 SVGAGI. J gave up 7 bases and V 5 bases, and 6 bases lay outside the gene matches. The CDR3 extends over 13 amino acids.

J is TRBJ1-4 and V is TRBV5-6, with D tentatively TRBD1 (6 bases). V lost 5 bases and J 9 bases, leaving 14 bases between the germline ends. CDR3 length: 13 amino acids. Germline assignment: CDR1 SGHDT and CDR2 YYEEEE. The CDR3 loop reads CASSRPGVKKLFF. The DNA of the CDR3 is TGTGCCAGCAGTAGGCCAGGGGTAAAAAAACTGTTTTTT.

The CDR3 region has the DNA TGTGCCAGTAATCGAGTTGGGTACGCTGAAGCTTTCTTT. Its translation is CASNRVGYAEAFF. This chain uses TRBV19 with TRBJ1-1, with unresolved D. There are 13 residues in the CDR3. Germline-derived CDR1 and CDR2 are LNHDA and SQIVND (reference sequence). Trimming shortened V by 7 bases and J by 6 bases, and 15 bases separated the two germline ends.

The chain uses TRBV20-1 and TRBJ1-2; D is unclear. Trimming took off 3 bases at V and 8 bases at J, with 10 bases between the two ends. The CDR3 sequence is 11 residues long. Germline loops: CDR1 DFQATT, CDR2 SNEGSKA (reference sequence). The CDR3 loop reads CSASHSGGYTF. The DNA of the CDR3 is TGCAGTGCTAGTCATAGCGGAGGCTACACCTTC.

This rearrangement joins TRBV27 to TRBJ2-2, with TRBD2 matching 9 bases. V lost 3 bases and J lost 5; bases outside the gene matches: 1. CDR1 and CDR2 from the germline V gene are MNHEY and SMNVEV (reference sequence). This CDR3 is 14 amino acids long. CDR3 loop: CASSLAGGTGELFF. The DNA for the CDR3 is TGTGCCAGCAGTTTGGCGGGGGGGACCGGGGAGCTGTTTTTT.

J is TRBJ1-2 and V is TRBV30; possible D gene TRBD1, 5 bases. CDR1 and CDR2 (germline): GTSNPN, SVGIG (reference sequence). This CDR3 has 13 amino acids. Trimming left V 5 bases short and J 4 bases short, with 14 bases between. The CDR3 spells CAWSKDSIYGYTF. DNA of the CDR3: TGTGCCTGGTCCAAAGACAGCATCTATGGCTACACCTTC.

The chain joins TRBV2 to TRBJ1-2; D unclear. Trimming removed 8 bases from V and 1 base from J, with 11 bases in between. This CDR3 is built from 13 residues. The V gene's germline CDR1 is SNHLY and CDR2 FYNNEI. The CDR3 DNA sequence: TGTGCCAGCGGCCCGACCGATAACTATGGCTACACCTTC. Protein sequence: CASGPTDNYGYTF.

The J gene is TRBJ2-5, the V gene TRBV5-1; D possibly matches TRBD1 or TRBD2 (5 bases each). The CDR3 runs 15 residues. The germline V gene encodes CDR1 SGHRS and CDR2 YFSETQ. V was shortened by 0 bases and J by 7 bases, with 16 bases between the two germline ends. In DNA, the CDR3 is TGCGCCAGCAGCTTGGTACCAGGGCTTGGGGGGACCCAGTACTTC. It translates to CASSLVPGLGGTQYF.

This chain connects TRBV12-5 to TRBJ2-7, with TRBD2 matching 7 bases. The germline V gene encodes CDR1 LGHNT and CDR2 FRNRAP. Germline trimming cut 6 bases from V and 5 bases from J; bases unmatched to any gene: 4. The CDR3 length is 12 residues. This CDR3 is CASGPGGDEQYF. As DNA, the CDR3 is TGTGCTAGTGGCCCTGGGGGGGACGAGCAGTACTTC.

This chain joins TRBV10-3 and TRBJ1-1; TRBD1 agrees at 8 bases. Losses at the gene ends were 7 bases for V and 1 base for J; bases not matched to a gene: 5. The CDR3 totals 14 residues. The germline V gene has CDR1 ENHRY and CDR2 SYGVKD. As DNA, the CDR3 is TGTGCCATCAAGACAGGGGCGACGAACACTGAAGCTTTCTTT. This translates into CAIKTGATNTEAFF.